Shown below are 14 T cell receptor beta chains from a single sample sequenced in a study of technical replicates of blood from four donors. Libraries were prepared by immunoSEQ multiplex PCR; TCRdb keeps only in-frame clonotypes and omits some of them. The sample holds about 48,000 clones; roughly nine tenths are singletons and the top ten take about 3.9%. Sample: PBMCs. The receptors derive from a human donor in good health. Some clones in this sample may be carry-over from other donors' samples.

DNA of the CDR3: TGTGCCAGCAGCCAAGTACATTGGTGGCAGTACTTC. Translating it yields CASSQVHWWQYF. This sequence joins TRBV14 and TRBJ2-7; D gene uncertain. Germline CDR1 SGHDN, CDR2 FVKESK. V lost 1 base to trimming and J lost 9 bases, with 10 bases between them. CDR3 length equals 12 residues.

This rearrangement joins TRBV29-1 to TRBJ2-1; D is perhaps TRBD2 (5 bases). Germline values: CDR1 SQVTM, CDR2 ANQGSEA. The CDR3 totals 12 residues. V was clipped by 4 bases and J by 7 bases, with 11 bases between them. This CDR3 reads CSVAGSVNEQFF. DNA of the CDR3: TGCAGCGTTGCGGGATCCGTAAATGAGCAGTTCTTC.

V and J are TRBV2 and TRBJ1-2; a possible D gene is TRBD1 (6 bases). Germline values: CDR1 SNHLY, CDR2 FYNNEI. V was shortened by 8 bases and J by 8 bases, with 18 bases between the two germline ends. The CDR3 loop spans 13 amino acids. CDR3 coding DNA: TGTGCCAGCGGGACGCGGGCAGGGGAAGGCTACACCTTC. Protein product: CASGTRAGEGYTF. The variable domain in full, with the rest retrieved from reference TRBV2 and TRBJ1-2, is EPEVTQTPSHQVTQMGQEVILRCVPISNHLYFYWYRQILGQKVEFLVSFYNNEISEKSEIFDDQFSVERPDGSNFTLKIRSTKLEDSAMYFCASGTRAGEGYTFGSGTRLTVV.

This clone has only one observation. The rearrangement uses TRBV4-3 and TRBJ2-2, with 8 bases matching TRBD2. CDR3 length: 16 amino acids. The trim removed 0 bases at V and 4 bases at J, leaving 4 bases unmatched. Germline CDR1 reads LGHNA; CDR2 reads YSLEER. CDR3 sequence: CASSQDPTSVTGELFF. CDR3 bases: TGCGCCAGCAGCCAAGACCCGACTAGCGTCACCGGGGAGCTGTTTTTT.

The rearrangement uses TRBV6-5 and TRBJ2-7, with 10 bases matching TRBD1. Germline loops: CDR1 MNHEY, CDR2 SVGAGI. The CDR3 runs 15 residues. Trimming took 0 bases from V and 3 from J; bases not matched to a gene: 2. The CDR3 region is CASSYSRTGGYEQYF. Here the CDR3 DNA reads TGTGCCAGCAGTTACTCGAGGACAGGGGGCTACGAGCAGTACTTC.

This sequence joins TRBV10-3 and TRBJ2-2; 8 bases are shared with TRBD2. This CDR3 spans 17 amino acids. Looked up from germline, CDR1 is ENHRY and CDR2 is SYGVKD. After removal of 3 bases from V and 2 bases from J, the junction contained 8 bases not matched to a gene. CDR3 amino acids: CAISDPLGGGNTGELFF. DNA of the CDR3: TGTGCCATCAGTGACCCCCTCGGGGGGGGTAACACCGGGGAGCTGTTTTTT.

As DNA, the CDR3 is TGTGCCAGCAGCTATCGGGACAGCACCTATAATTCACCCCTCCACTTT. It is translated as CASSYRDSTYNSPLHF. V gene TRBV9 combines with J gene TRBJ1-6, with TRBD1 identical over 7 bases. This CDR3 comprises 16 residues. After removal of 4 bases from V and 2 bases from J, the junction contained 6 bases not matched to a gene. Germline-derived CDR1 and CDR2 are SGDLS and YYNGEE.

V and J are TRBV7-9 and TRBJ1-1; TRBD1 matches 8 bases. V shed 3 bases and J 8 bases; nucleotides not matched to a gene: 5. The V gene's germline CDR1 is SEHNR and CDR2 FQNEAQ (reference sequence). The CDR3 is 13 amino acids. The CDR3 bases are TGTGCCAGCAGCTTCCAGGGGGCGAGGGAAGCTTTCTTT. Its protein product is CASSFQGAREAFF.

The chain is built from TRBV7-9 and TRBJ2-2; possibly TRBD1 for D (5 bases). The CDR3 spans 15 residues. V dropped 3 bases and J dropped 6 bases, with 14 bases sitting between them. From germline, CDR1 is SEHNR and CDR2 FQNEAQ (reference sequence). The CDR3 loop is CASSFSQVRAGELFF. The DNA of the CDR3 is TGTGCCAGCAGCTTCTCTCAGGTCAGGGCCGGGGAGCTGTTTTTT.

The V and J genes are TRBV7-9 and TRBJ1-2; 7 nucleotides align to TRBD1. The CDR3 spans 15 residues. Trimming took 5 bases from V and 1 from J; bases not matched to a gene: 7. The germline CDR1 and CDR2 sequences are SEHNR and FQNEAQ (reference sequence). CDR3 nucleotide sequence: TGTGCCAGCAGCCCTCCGGGACAGCATAACTATGGCTACACCTTC. This encodes CASSPPGQHNYGYTF.

The gene calls are TRBV5-4 and TRBJ1-2; a weak D match, TRBD1 (6 bases). Germline V lookup: CDR1 SGHNT, CDR2 YYREEE (reference sequence). V was shortened by 4 bases and J by 0 bases, with 19 bases between the two germline ends. This CDR3 region has 17 residues. CDR3: CASSGGHPNNPNYGYTF. Written as DNA, the CDR3 is TGTGCCAGCAGCGGGGGACATCCAAATAATCCTAACTATGGCTACACCTTC.

This chain connects TRBV7-9 to TRBJ1-1; D is undetermined. The germline CDR1 and CDR2 sequences are SEHNR and FQNEAQ (reference sequence). CDR3 length: 14 residues. Trimming took off 5 bases at V and 1 base at J, with 11 bases between the two ends. CDR3 amino acids: CASSHTVSNTEAFF. The CDR3 bases are TGTGCCAGCAGCCACACCGTTTCGAACACTGAAGCTTTCTTT.

This rearrangement joins TRBV4-2 to TRBJ1-6; D not certain. The V end was cut by 2 bases, the J end by 4 bases, with 9 bases between. The CDR3 extends over 15 amino acids. Germline CDR1 and CDR2: LGHNA and YNFKEQ. The DNA of the CDR3 is TGTGCCAGCAGCCAATTCCAGAGGTATAATTCACCCCTCCACTTT. Amino acids: CASSQFQRYNSPLHF.

The V and J genes are TRBV4-2 and TRBJ2-7; tentative D call: TRBD2 (7 bases). With 4 bases removed from V and 4 bases from J, the gap between germline ends came to 14 bases. Germline V gives CDR1 LGHNA, CDR2 YNFKEQ. The CDR3 is made up of 14 amino acids. The CDR3 nucleotides read TGTGCCAGCAGCCCTGGGGGGGGGCCATACGAGCAGTACTTC. Its protein product is CASSPGGGPYEQYF.